A single sample gave rise to the 3 T cell receptor beta chains below, sequenced in a study of T cells after yellow fever vaccination. A single record per CDR3 protein comes from TCRdb applying MiXCR to the 5' RACE reads. The table shows some 220,000 distinct CDR3 sequences, with 2.5% to 3.5% occurring only once. Sample: CD4+ T cells sorted from PBMCs, taken 10 days after the yellow fever booster vaccination. All receptors come from a man aged 18 to 30 who received the YFV17D yellow fever vaccine.

The chain uses TRBV7-2 and TRBJ2-7; D uncertain. The CDR3 consists of 13 residues. From germline, CDR1 is SGHTA and CDR2 FQGNSA. Trimming stripped 4 bases from V and 2 bases from J, with 9 bases between. This CDR3 reads CASSSRRAYEQYF. The CDR3 DNA reads TGTGCCAGCAGCTCGCGACGCGCCTACGAGCAGTACTTC.

The chain links TRBV10-3 to TRBJ2-5, with D tentatively TRBD1 or TRBD2 (5 bases each). The germline CDR1 and CDR2 sequences are ENHRY and SYGVKD. This CDR3 spans 15 amino acids. Deletions cut 5 bases from V and 2 bases from J, with 15 bases between. In DNA, the CDR3 is TGTGCCATCAGTCTGTCCGGGGCCGAGCAAGAGACCCAGTACTTC. Encoded protein: CAISLSGAEQETQYF.

The table lists this clonotype with a few counts. V and J are TRBV9 and TRBJ2-5; 8 positions match TRBD2. The CDR3 totals 14 residues. CDR1 and CDR2 (germline): SGDLS, YYNGEE. J lost 5 bases, V lost 0 bases, and 3 bases had no gene match. DNA for the CDR3: TGTGCCAGCAGCGTAGCTACGGGAGGGGAGACCCAGTACTTC. Amino acid sequence: CASSVATGGETQYF. The full variable domain, in which reference TRBV9 and TRBJ2-5 provide the parts outside the CDR3, is DSGVTQTPKHLITATGQRVTLRCSPRSGDLSVYWYQQSLDQGLQFLIQYYNGEERAKGNILERFSAQQFPDLHSELNLSSLELGDSALYFCASSVATGGETQYFGPGTRLLVL.